Below are 20 T cell receptor beta chains sequenced from a single sample in a study of T-cell memory formation after mild COVID-19 listed by TCRdb under 2021. Receptor amplification or capture employed 5' RACE. TCRdb shows the sequencer as Illumina NovaSeq 6000. The public sequencing data were trimmed at Q25 with fastp and processed into clonotypes with MiXCR by TCRdb, which kept only in-frame beta chains. Every CDR3 protein is listed once, alongside the most common genes and DNA of its rows. This sample has 110,000 to 150,000 distinct CDR3 sequences in its table, and around 14% of those were observed once. The ten largest make up under 30% of the sample. Material: PBMCs or a T cell subset sorted from them (not recorded which). These receptors were obtained from an adult woman who had mild COVID-19 (a few samples of this study predate the infection). The sample titles of this study are shuffled in the database, so cell type and time point are left out; the donor was told from shared clones.

This clonotype was recorded at least ten times. The chain uses TRBV6-5 and TRBJ1-1, with D perhaps matching TRBD1 (5 bases). V lost 0 bases and J lost 3, with 14 bases in between. The V gene's germline CDR1 is MNHEY and CDR2 SVGAGI. The CDR3 is 16 residues long. The CDR3 sequence is CASSYSFFGDHTEAFF. In nucleotides, the CDR3 is TGTGCCAGCAGTTACTCGTTTTTCGGGGACCACACTGAAGCTTTCTTT.

This clonotype came up a few times. This chain links TRBV9 with TRBJ1-3; D gene uncertain. The CDR3 spans 13 residues. Germline loops: CDR1 SGDLS, CDR2 YYNGEE. Trimming took off 3 bases at V and 0 bases at J, with 4 bases between the two ends. CDR3 amino acids: CASSGSSGNTIYF. DNA of the CDR3: TGTGCCAGCAGCGGATCCTCTGGAAACACCATATATTTT.

Points on this clonotype: At one end the junction does not follow the germline gene, possibly because of a read error. This chain's CDR3 is CASGFPGDRANTGELFF. Written as DNA, the CDR3 is TGTGCCAGCGGTTTCCCTGGTGACAGGGCTAACACCGGGGAGCTGTTTTTT. This chain joins TRBV27 and TRBJ2-2, with 7 bases identical to TRBD1. The CDR3 totals 17 residues. Germline-derived CDR1 and CDR2 are MNHEY and SMNVEV (reference sequence).

The rearrangement joins TRBV9 to TRBJ2-3, with D perhaps matching TRBD2 (6 bases). Trimming shortened V by 5 bases and J by 0 bases, and 13 bases separated the two germline ends. Germline-derived CDR1 and CDR2 are SGDLS and YYNGEE. This CDR3 is 15 amino acids long. CDR3 protein: CASSSSASSTDTQYF. The CDR3, as DNA: TGTGCCAGCAGTTCTAGCGCATCAAGCACAGATACGCAGTATTTT.

This clonotype was detected only a few times. The CDR3 DNA sequence: TGTGCCAGCAGTGAACGCGGGACGGTCTCCTACGAGCAGTACTTC. It translates to CASSERGTVSYEQYF. The V gene is TRBV25-1, the J gene TRBJ2-7; TRBD2 might be the D (6 bases). V was shortened by 2 bases and J by 0 bases, with 11 bases between the two germline ends. Germline lookup yields CDR1 MGHDK and CDR2 SYGVNS. The CDR3 runs to 15 residues.

This clonotype showed up just a few times. The rearrangement joins TRBV6-5 to TRBJ2-7; tentatively, D is TRBD1 (5 bases). CDR1 and CDR2 (germline): MNHEY, SVGAGI. CDR3 length equals 13 residues. V shed 6 bases and J shed 2 bases, with 11 bases lying between them. DNA for the CDR3: TGTGCCAGCAGCAAGGGCAGGGCCTACGAGCAGTACTTC. Amino acids: CASSKGRAYEQYF.

This clonotype has ten or more counts. The chain carries TRBV27 and TRBJ1-1; D may be TRBD1 (5 bases). V lost 0 bases and J 11 bases, leaving 13 bases between the germline ends. CDR1 and CDR2 (germline): MNHEY, SMNVEV (reference sequence). CDR3 length: 13 amino acids. DNA for the CDR3: TGTGCCAGCAGTTTATCGAAGAGGGCAGGGGCTTTCTTT. Its protein is CASSLSKRAGAFF.

The V gene is TRBV19, the J gene TRBJ1-5, with D uncertain. The CDR3 runs to 16 residues. Germline-derived CDR1 and CDR2 are LNHDA and SQIVND (reference sequence). V was shortened by 3 bases and J by 0 bases, with 12 bases between the two germline ends. The CDR3, as DNA: TGTGCCAGTAGTATGCGTAGTGCGTATAGCAATCAGCCCCAGCATTTT. It yields the protein CASSMRSAYSNQPQHF.

This clonotype was counted only a few times. DNA of the CDR3: TGCGCCAGCAGCTTAAGGACAGACGGCTATTACTACGAGCAGTACTTC. It translates to CASSLRTDGYYYEQYF. The chain recombines TRBV5-1 with TRBJ2-7; a possible D gene is TRBD1 (6 bases). Trimming took 2 bases from V and 3 from J, leaving 18 bases between them. Per germline, CDR1 SGHRS and CDR2 YFSETQ. CDR3 size: 16 residues.

This clonotype was seen only a few times. The rearrangement links TRBV14 to TRBJ2-3, with D possibly matching TRBD2 (5 bases). This CDR3 has 13 residues. Per germline, CDR1 SGHDN and CDR2 FVKESK. The V end was cut by 0 bases, the J end by 4 bases, with 5 bases between. The CDR3 nucleotides read TGTGCCAGCAGCCAAGATAGCGCAGATACGCAGTATTTT. This gives the protein CASSQDSADTQYF.

This clonotype was seen once. This chain joins TRBV3-1 and TRBJ2-2; no reliable D call. The germline V and J ends were trimmed by 0 bases and 5 bases, with 10 bases remaining between them. The germline CDR1 and CDR2 sequences are LGHDT and YNNKEL (reference sequence). The CDR3 totals 15 residues. The CDR3, as DNA: TGTGCCAGCAGCCAAGATCCGAGCAGAACCGGGGAGCTGTTTTTT. Translation: CASSQDPSRTGELFF.

The chain has TRBV5-5 and TRBJ2-3; 7 bases match TRBD1. V lost 4 bases to trimming and J lost 1 base; unmatched junction nucleotides: 9. Germline lookup yields CDR1 SGHKS and CDR2 YYEKEE (reference sequence). The CDR3 extends over 16 amino acids. The CDR3 spells CASSPTTGRGTDTQYF. CDR3 coding DNA: TGTGCCAGCAGCCCCACGACAGGGCGGGGCACAGATACGCAGTATTTT.

The chain joins TRBV7-9 to TRBJ2-3, with D possibly matching TRBD1 (5 bases). V gave up 2 bases and J gave up 1 base, with 13 bases separating them. This CDR3 region has 16 residues. CDR1 SEHNR and CDR2 FQNEAQ come from the germline V gene (reference sequence). CDR3: CASSLTQGRGTDTQYF. In DNA, the CDR3 is TGTGCCAGCAGCTTAACGCAGGGTAGGGGCACAGATACGCAGTATTTT.

This clonotype was seen ten or more times. CDR3 region: CASSSTGGSYEQYF. The CDR3 nucleotides are TGTGCCAGCAGTTCGACAGGGGGTTCCTACGAGCAGTACTTC. The chain combines TRBV12-3 or TRBV12-4 with TRBJ2-7, with TRBD1 matching 9 bases. The ends lost 4 bases at V and 1 base at J; junction bases unmatched: 2. The CDR3 sequence is 14 residues long.

This clonotype has just a few counts. V is TRBV27 and J is TRBJ2-2, with 10 bases lining up with TRBD1. CDR3 size: 16 residues. V trimming: 0 bases; J trimming: 8 bases; junction bases outside the gene matches: 6. CDR1 and CDR2 from the germline V gene are MNHEY and SMNVEV (reference sequence). CDR3 protein: CASSLSPGQGLGELFF. In DNA, the CDR3 is TGTGCCAGCAGTTTATCGCCGGGACAGGGGTTGGGGGAGCTGTTTTTT.

The gene calls are TRBV9 and TRBJ1-5; 7 bases match TRBD1. Trimming removed 4 bases from V and 4 bases from J; junction bases left unmatched: 8. The CDR3 runs 15 residues. Per germline, CDR1 SGDLS and CDR2 YYNGEE. The CDR3 DNA is TGTGCCAGCAGCAAAGGGACAGCCTCAAATCAGCCCCAGCATTTT. Translated, it gives CASSKGTASNQPQHF.

This clonotype was counted a few times. The CDR3 bases are TGCGCCAGCAGCCAAGAGACGGTAGCGGGAGGGCCAACCGGGGAGCTGTTTTTT. This codes for CASSQETVAGGPTGELFF. The chain carries TRBV4-3 and TRBJ2-2; 11 bases map to TRBD2. CDR3 length: 18 amino acids. The junction had 8 bases not matched to a gene; V was cut back by 0 bases and J by 5 bases. From germline, CDR1 is LGHNA and CDR2 YSLEER.

This clonotype was recorded many times. CDR3 residues: CASSVGGAVGTDTQYF. CDR3 nucleotide sequence: TGTGCCAGCAGCGTAGGAGGAGCAGTGGGCACAGATACGCAGTATTTT. The chain carries TRBV9 and TRBJ2-3; D is unclear. CDR1 is SGDLS and CDR2 is YYNGEE in the germline V gene. V was trimmed by 0 bases and J by 1 base, leaving 12 bases between them. This CDR3 has 16 amino acids.

At least ten counts were recorded for this clonotype. This sequence joins TRBV4-3 and TRBJ2-3; 13 bases align to TRBD2. The CDR3 loop spans 18 amino acids. Losses at the gene ends were 0 bases for V and 1 base for J; bases not matched to a gene: 4. Germline lookup yields CDR1 LGHNA and CDR2 YSLEER. The CDR3 DNA reads TGCGCCAGCAGCCAAGATGTAGGACTAGCGGGAGGCACAGATACGCAGTATTTT. Its protein product is CASSQDVGLAGGTDTQYF.

The chain is built from TRBV4-3 and TRBJ1-1; TRBD1 might be the D (5 bases). This CDR3 region has 17 residues. V shed 0 bases and J shed 0 bases, with 14 bases lying between them. CDR1 LGHNA and CDR2 YSLEER come from the germline V gene. In DNA, the CDR3 is TGCGCCAGCAGCCAAGAGGCAGCTTGGGGCATGAACACTGAAGCTTTCTTT. Translated: CASSQEAAWGMNTEAFF.